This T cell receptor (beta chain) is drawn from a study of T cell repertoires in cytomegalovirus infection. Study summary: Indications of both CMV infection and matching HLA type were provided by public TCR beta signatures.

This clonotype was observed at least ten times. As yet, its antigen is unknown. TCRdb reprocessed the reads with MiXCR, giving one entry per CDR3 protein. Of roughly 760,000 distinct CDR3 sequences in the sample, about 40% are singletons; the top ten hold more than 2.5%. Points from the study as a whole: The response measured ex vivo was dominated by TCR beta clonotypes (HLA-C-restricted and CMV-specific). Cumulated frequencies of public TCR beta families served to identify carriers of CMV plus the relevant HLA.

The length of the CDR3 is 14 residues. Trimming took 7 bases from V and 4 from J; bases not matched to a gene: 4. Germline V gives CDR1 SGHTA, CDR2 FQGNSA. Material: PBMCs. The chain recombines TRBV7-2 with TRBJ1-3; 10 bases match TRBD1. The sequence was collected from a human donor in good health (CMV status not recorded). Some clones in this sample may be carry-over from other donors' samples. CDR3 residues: CASIRQGAGNTIYF. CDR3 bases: TGTGCCAGCATACGACAGGGGGCAGGAAACACCATATATTTT.